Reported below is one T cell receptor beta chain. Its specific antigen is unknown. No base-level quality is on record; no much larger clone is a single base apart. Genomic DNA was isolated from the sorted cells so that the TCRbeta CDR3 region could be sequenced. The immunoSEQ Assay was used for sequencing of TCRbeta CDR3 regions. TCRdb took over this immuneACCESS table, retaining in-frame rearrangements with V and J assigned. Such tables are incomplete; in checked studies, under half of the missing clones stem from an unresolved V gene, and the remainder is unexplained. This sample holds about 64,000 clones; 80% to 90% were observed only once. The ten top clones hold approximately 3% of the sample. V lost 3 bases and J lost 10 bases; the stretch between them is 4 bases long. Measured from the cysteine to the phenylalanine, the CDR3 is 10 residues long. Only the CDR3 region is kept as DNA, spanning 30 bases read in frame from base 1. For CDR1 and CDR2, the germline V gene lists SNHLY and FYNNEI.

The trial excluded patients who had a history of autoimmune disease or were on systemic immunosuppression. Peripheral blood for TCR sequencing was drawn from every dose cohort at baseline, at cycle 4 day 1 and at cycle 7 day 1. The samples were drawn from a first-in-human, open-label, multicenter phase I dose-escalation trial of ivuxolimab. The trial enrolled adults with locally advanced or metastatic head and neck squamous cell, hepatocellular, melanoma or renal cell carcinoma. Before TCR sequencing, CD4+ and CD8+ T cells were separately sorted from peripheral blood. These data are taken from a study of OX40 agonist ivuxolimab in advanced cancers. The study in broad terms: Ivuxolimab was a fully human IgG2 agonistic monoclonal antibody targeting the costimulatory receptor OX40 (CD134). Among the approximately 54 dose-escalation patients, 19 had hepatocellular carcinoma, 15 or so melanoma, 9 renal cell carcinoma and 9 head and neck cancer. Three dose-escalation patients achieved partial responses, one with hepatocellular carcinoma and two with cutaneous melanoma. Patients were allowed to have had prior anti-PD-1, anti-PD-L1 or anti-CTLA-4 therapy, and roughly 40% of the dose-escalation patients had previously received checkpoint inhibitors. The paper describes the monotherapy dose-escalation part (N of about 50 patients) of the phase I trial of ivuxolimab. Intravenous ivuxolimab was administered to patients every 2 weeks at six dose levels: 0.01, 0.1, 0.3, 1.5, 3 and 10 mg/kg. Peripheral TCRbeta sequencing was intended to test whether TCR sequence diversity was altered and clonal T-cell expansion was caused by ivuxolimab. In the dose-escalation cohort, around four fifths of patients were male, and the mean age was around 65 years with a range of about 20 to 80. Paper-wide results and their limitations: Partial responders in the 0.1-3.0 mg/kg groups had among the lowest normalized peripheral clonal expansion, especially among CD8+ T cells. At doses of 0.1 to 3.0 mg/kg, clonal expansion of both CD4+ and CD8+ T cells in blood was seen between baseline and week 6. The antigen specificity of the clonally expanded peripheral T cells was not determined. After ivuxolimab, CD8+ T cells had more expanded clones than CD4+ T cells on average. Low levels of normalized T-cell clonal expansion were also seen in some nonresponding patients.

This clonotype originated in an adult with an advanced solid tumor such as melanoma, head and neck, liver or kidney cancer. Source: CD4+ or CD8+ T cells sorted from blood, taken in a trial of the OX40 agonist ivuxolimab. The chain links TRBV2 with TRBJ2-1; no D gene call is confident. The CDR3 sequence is CASSDGEQFF. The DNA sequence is TGTGCCAGCAGTGACGGGGAGCAGTTCTTC.